Below are 25 T cell receptor beta chains sequenced from a single sample in a study of identical twins. TCRdb passed the 5' RACE reads through MiXCR, listing each CDR3 protein once. The data show 1.5 million to 2 million distinct CDR3 sequences, less than 35% seen once. The source material was cord blood. Receptors originate from a newborn girl in good health.

The chain links TRBV9 to TRBJ1-4; D is unresolved. Germline V CDR1 and CDR2: SGDLS, YYNGEE. Trimming removed 2 bases at V and 8 bases at J, with 7 bases between. The CDR3 is made up of 12 amino acids. This CDR3 reads CASSVSGEKLFF. The CDR3 bases are TGTGCCAGCAGCGTCAGTGGCGAAAAACTGTTTTTT.

This clonotype has just a few counts. The rearrangement links TRBV7-9 to TRBJ2-4; D is unresolved. CDR3 length: 14 amino acids. V gave up 3 bases and J gave up 6 bases, with 12 bases separating them. CDR1 SEHNR and CDR2 FQNEAQ come from the germline V gene (reference sequence). The chain's CDR3 is CASSLAPIGNIQYF. In DNA, the CDR3 is TGTGCCAGCAGCTTGGCCCCGATAGGAAACATTCAGTACTTC.

With respect to this clonotype: A read error may account for a junction end that differs from germline. J is TRBJ2-3 and V is TRBV5-1; the match to TRBD2 covers 10 bases. The length of the CDR3 is 18 residues. Germline CDR1 reads SGHRS; CDR2 reads YFSETQ. As DNA, the CDR3 is TGCGCCAGCAGCTTGGAGCTAGCGGGAGCTTACGGTGGAGATGCGCAGTATTTT. Its translation is CASSLELAGAYGGDAQYF.

This clonotype has more than one count but fewer than ten. The chain combines TRBV4-2 with TRBJ1-5, with D perhaps TRBD1 (6 bases). Trimming took 0 bases from V and 7 from J, leaving 19 bases between them. The CDR3 is 17 residues long. Germline V gives CDR1 LGHNA, CDR2 YNFKEQ. CDR3 nucleotides: TGTGCCAGCAGCCAAGATCCCGAAACAGGGCGGGGACAGCCCCAGCATTTT. Translated: CASSQDPETGRGQPQHF.

The chain links TRBV9 to TRBJ2-7; 9 bases map to TRBD1. From germline, CDR1 is SGDLS and CDR2 YYNGEE. This CDR3 contains 16 residues. Germline trimming cut 3 bases from V and 5 bases from J; bases unmatched to any gene: 12. CDR3 loop: CASSGDRELNHHEQYF. The CDR3 region has the DNA TGTGCCAGCAGCGGGGACAGGGAGCTCAACCACCACGAGCAGTACTTC.

The chain links TRBV9 to TRBJ2-1, with 10 bases identical to TRBD1. With V trimmed by 4 bases and J by 4 bases, 5 bases remained unmatched. Germline lookup yields CDR1 SGDLS and CDR2 YYNGEE. The CDR3 totals 15 residues. CDR3 nucleotide sequence: TGTGCCAGCAGCCTCTGGGGACAGGGGTACAATGAGCAGTTCTTC. Translation: CASSLWGQGYNEQFF.

V and J are TRBV20-1 and TRBJ1-4; D not certain. V was pared by 0 bases and J by 8 bases, with 16 bases between. This CDR3 is built from 15 residues. Germline V lookup: CDR1 DFQATT, CDR2 SNEGSKA (reference sequence). The CDR3 spells CSARDPTKAGEKLFF. CDR3 DNA: TGCAGTGCTAGAGACCCTACCAAAGCGGGGGAAAAACTGTTTTTT.

J is TRBJ2-7 and V is TRBV5-6; D may be TRBD1 or TRBD2 (6 bases each). TRBJ2-5 matches the DNA end more closely, so the J call is doubtful. The CDR3 contains 14 residues. Germline V gene lookup returns CDR1 SGHDT and CDR2 YYEEEE. The CDR3 loop reads CASIQYGGYETQYF. For the CDR3, the DNA is TGTGCCAGCATCCAATACGGGGGCTACGAGACCCAGTACTTC.

This chain joins TRBV20-1 and TRBJ2-3; D not certain. V was clipped by 0 bases and J by 4 bases, with 8 bases between them. CDR1 is DFQATT, CDR2 SNEGSKA, per germline (reference sequence). The CDR3 sequence is 13 residues long. CDR3 coding DNA: TGCAGTGCTAGAGATCGCGGCGCAGATACGCAGTATTTT. It codes for CSARDRGADTQYF.

This sequence joins TRBV21-1 and TRBJ2-7; the table gives TRBD1 as D, unverified against the DNA. TRBV21-1 is flagged as a pseudogene. This CDR3 is 11 amino acids long. CDR3 sequence: CAGRGIHEQYF. The CDR3 region has the DNA TGTGCCGGAAGGGGGATCCACGAGCAGTACTTC.

The chain recombines TRBV2 with TRBJ2-1; possible D gene TRBD1, 5 bases. The CDR3 totals 13 residues. V was pared by 6 bases and J by 3 bases, with 9 bases between. The germline V gene encodes CDR1 SNHLY and CDR2 FYNNEI. CDR3 region: CASRPDNYNEQFF. The CDR3 DNA reads TGTGCCAGCAGGCCGGACAACTACAATGAGCAGTTCTTC. Drawing the rest from reference TRBV2 and TRBJ2-1, the complete variable domain is EPEVTQTPSHQVTQMGQEVILRCVPISNHLYFYWYRQILGQKVEFLVSFYNNEISEKSEIFDDQFSVERPDGSNFTLKIRSTKLEDSAMYFCASRPDNYNEQFFGPGTRLTVL.

This clonotype was seen a few times. J is TRBJ1-1 and V is TRBV28; TRBD1 might be the D (6 bases). The V and J ends lost 2 bases and 7 bases respectively, with 17 bases between them. This CDR3 comprises 15 residues. The germline V gene has CDR1 MDHEN and CDR2 SYDVKM. The CDR3 DNA sequence: TGTGCCAGCAGTTTAGGGTGGCAGGGGCCGCTTGAAGCTTTCTTT. This sequence encodes CASSLGWQGPLEAFF.

The chain carries TRBV15 and TRBJ2-3; TRBD1 might be the D (5 bases). V was clipped by 0 bases and J by 4 bases, with 8 bases between them. CDR1 and CDR2 from the germline V gene are LNHNV and YYDKDF (reference sequence). The CDR3 consists of 14 residues. The CDR3 region has the DNA TGTGCCACCAGCAGAGATGTAGGGGCAGATACGCAGTATTTT. Translating it yields CATSRDVGADTQYF.

This clonotype was seen repeatedly, ten times or more. The CDR3 here is CAANRGQTYEQYF. In nucleotides, the CDR3 is TGTGCCGCCAACAGGGGGCAAACCTACGAGCAGTACTTC. The rearrangement uses TRBV10-3 and TRBJ2-7; TRBD1 agrees at 9 bases. V gave up 11 bases and J gave up 2 bases; unmatched junction bases: 7. Germline assignment: CDR1 ENHRY and CDR2 SYGVKD. The CDR3 totals 13 residues.

In this sample, this clonotype turned up a few times. J is TRBJ2-7 and V is TRBV5-1; 11 bases map to TRBD1. The length of the CDR3 is 16 residues. J was trimmed by 6 bases and V by 0 bases; bases with no gene match: 8. Germline assignment: CDR1 SGHRS and CDR2 YFSETQ. CDR3 coding DNA: TGCGCCAGCAGCTTGGCCGCTGGACAGGGGGCCTCCGAGCAGTACTTC. Translating it yields CASSLAAGQGASEQYF.

The sample holds many counts of this clonotype. This chain connects TRBV7-9 to TRBJ2-5; no clear D gene. V was cut by 2 bases and J by 5 bases, with 6 bases left in between. The CDR3 consists of 12 residues. The germline V gene encodes CDR1 SEHNR and CDR2 FQNEAQ (reference sequence). CDR3 in amino acids: CASSLYEETQYF. DNA for the CDR3: TGTGCCAGCAGCTTATACGAGGAGACCCAGTACTTC.

The chain employs TRBV20-1 and TRBJ2-5; 12 bases are shared with TRBD2. CDR3 length: 14 residues. Germline V gene sequence: CDR1 DFQATT, CDR2 SNEGSKA (reference sequence). With V trimmed by 0 bases and J by 11 bases, 7 bases remained unmatched. The CDR3 loop reads CSARETSGRDEQYF. CDR3 bases: TGCAGTGCTAGAGAGACTAGCGGGAGAGATGAGCAGTACTTC.

This clonotype was observed a single time. The rearrangement joins TRBV4-2 to TRBJ2-1; 9 bases map to TRBD2. CDR3 size: 16 residues. CDR1 is LGHNA and CDR2 is YNFKEQ in the germline V gene. Germline trimming cut 1 base from V and 3 bases from J; bases unmatched to any gene: 4. CDR3 residues: CASSQGLTSGYNEQFF. DNA for the CDR3: TGTGCCAGCAGCCAAGGTCTGACTAGCGGCTACAATGAGCAGTTCTTC.

The J gene is TRBJ2-1, the V gene TRBV10-1, with 10 nucleotides matching TRBD2. The J call may be wrong; the DNA end is better matched by TRBJ2-7. Germline values: CDR1 WNHNN, CDR2 SYGVQD (reference sequence). The CDR3 spans 15 residues. In nucleotides, the CDR3 is TGCGCCAGCAGTCGGACTAGCGGCGATTACAATGAGCAGTACTTC. This translates into CASSRTSGDYNEQYF.

This clonotype was seen a handful of times. CDR3 amino acids: CASRVVRGELFF. Here the CDR3 DNA reads TGTGCCAGCAGAGTAGTCCGCGGGGAGCTGTTTTTT. The rearrangement joins TRBV28 to TRBJ2-2, with D unclear. CDR3 size: 12 residues. Germline V gene lookup returns CDR1 MDHEN and CDR2 SYDVKM. V lost 6 bases and J lost 7, with 9 bases in between.

In its sample, this clonotype was seen a few times. This rearrangement joins TRBV20-1 to TRBJ2-7, with D unclear. Germline loops: CDR1 DFQATT, CDR2 SNEGSKA (reference sequence). This CDR3 region has 14 residues. V gave up 3 bases and J gave up 0 bases, with 12 bases separating them. In nucleotides, the CDR3 is TGCAGTGCTAGCCAATTTCCAAACTCCTACGAGCAGTACTTC. It encodes CSASQFPNSYEQYF.

This clonotype was detected a few times. The gene calls are TRBV11-2 and TRBJ1-1; TRBD1 aligns across 7 bases. J gave up 4 bases and V 5 bases, and 7 bases lay outside the gene matches. The CDR3 sequence is 14 residues long. Looked up from germline, CDR1 is SGHAT and CDR2 is FQNNGV. CDR3 sequence: CASSQDRAPTEAFF. The CDR3 DNA follows: TGTGCCAGCAGCCAAGACAGGGCGCCCACTGAAGCTTTCTTT.

V usage is TRBV5-1 and J usage is TRBJ2-2; a possible D gene is TRBD2 (6 bases). Trimming removed 5 bases from V and 1 base from J, with 15 bases in between. This CDR3 comprises 16 residues. Germline assignment: CDR1 SGHRS and CDR2 YFSETQ. The CDR3: CASSSWGLLNTGELFF. CDR3 DNA: TGCGCCAGCAGTTCCTGGGGACTCTTGAACACCGGGGAGCTGTTTTTT.

This chain joins TRBV27 and TRBJ2-1; 9 bases fit TRBD2. This CDR3 is 17 amino acids long. The germline CDR1 and CDR2 sequences are MNHEY and SMNVEV (reference sequence). Trimming at V came to 5 bases and at J to 0 bases, leaving 8 bases not matched to a gene. CDR3 protein: CASSHTAGGGSYNEQFF. DNA for the CDR3: TGTGCCAGCAGTCACACAGCGGGAGGCGGCTCCTACAATGAGCAGTTCTTC.

In its sample, this clonotype was seen a few times. This chain uses TRBV10-3 with TRBJ2-1, with 12 bases lining up with TRBD2. The V and J ends lost 5 bases and 4 bases, in that order; junction bases with no gene match: 3. The CDR3 is 15 residues long. Germline V gives CDR1 ENHRY, CDR2 SYGVKD. The CDR3, as DNA: TGTGCCATCAGTTCCGGGACTAGCGGGTACAATGAGCAGTTCTTC. It specifies CAISSGTSGYNEQFF.